Listed here are 26 T cell receptor beta chains from one sample, sequenced in a study of sequential checkpoint blockade in melanoma. Described treatment: randomized to nivolumab then ipilimumab (arm A) or the reverse (arm B). Clones were read by immunoSEQ multiplex PCR, and TCRdb kept only the in-frame ones, dropping some. The sample has tens of thousands of clones, roughly 89% seen once; the top ten hold 12%. This material consisted of CD8+ T cells sorted from blood (inferred from file names), taken from a patient given nivolumab and ipilimumab in sequence. The receptors originated from a human donor with melanoma.

The chain links TRBV5-4 to TRBJ1-2, with D hard to call. Trimming stripped 2 bases from V and 4 bases from J, with 15 bases between. Per the germline V gene, CDR1 is SGHNT and CDR2 is YYREEE (reference sequence). This CDR3 has 15 amino acids. CDR3: CASSFLSLPRYGYTF. DNA of the CDR3: TGTGCCAGCAGCTTTTTGAGCCTTCCACGCTATGGCTACACCTTC.

This clone was seen only once. The rearrangement uses TRBV7-4 and TRBJ2-7; TRBD1 agrees at 9 bases. J was trimmed by 6 bases and V by 9 bases; bases with no gene match: 12. Germline CDR1 and CDR2: SGHVT and SQSDAQ. This CDR3 comprises 14 residues. CDR3 sequence: CARGSWTGACEQYV. In nucleotides, the CDR3 is TGTGCCAGAGGGTCGTGGACAGGGGCTTGCGAGCAGTACGTC.

This clone was detected once. The J gene is TRBJ2-5, the V gene TRBV9; D perhaps matches TRBD1 (7 bases). The J call could be wrong; TRBJ2-7 is a better fit for the DNA end. Germline V gene sequence: CDR1 SGDLS, CDR2 YYNGEE. This CDR3 has 13 amino acids. The CDR3 is CASSVSGGGEQYF. CDR3 DNA sequence: TGTGCCAGCAGCGTATCAGGGGGAGGCGAGCAGTACTTC.

The chain links TRBV7-2 to TRBJ2-7, with 11 bases aligning to TRBD2. This CDR3 comprises 14 residues. J was trimmed by 6 bases and V by 5 bases; bases with no gene match: 6. In germline, CDR1 is SGHTA, CDR2 FQGNSA. DNA of the CDR3: TGTGCCAGCAGCCTTAGCGGGAGGGCCCCCGAGCAGTACGTC. This codes for CASSLSGRAPEQYV.

V and J are TRBV7-2 and TRBJ2-7, with D uncertain. The CDR3 contains 13 residues. CDR1 SGHTA and CDR2 FQGNSA come from the germline V gene. Deletions cut 3 bases from V and 3 bases from J, with 9 bases between. CDR3 DNA: TGTGCCAGCAGCTTTGCGGTTGGCTACGAGCAGTACGTC. Translating gives CASSFAVGYEQYV.

The chain is built from TRBV11-2 and TRBJ2-7, with a possible D match to TRBD1 (7 bases). Germline-derived CDR1 and CDR2 are SGHAT and FQNNGV. The CDR3 extends over 16 amino acids. Trimming took 5 bases from V and 3 from J, leaving 20 bases between them. As DNA, the CDR3 is TGTGCCAGCAGCCCACATCGACAGGGAGGTATCTACGAGCAGTACTTC. This sequence encodes CASSPHRQGGIYEQYF.

The chain is built from TRBV15 and TRBJ2-2; D unclear. V shed 5 bases and J shed 3 bases, with 22 bases lying between them. This CDR3 has 18 amino acids. The germline gives CDR1 LNHNV, CDR2 YYDKDF (reference sequence). DNA of the CDR3: TGTGCCACCAGCCCCCGCTACGGTCAAATCGAGTACACCGGGGAGCTGTTTTTT. Amino acid sequence: CATSPRYGQIEYTGELFF.

This clone has just a few counts. The V and J genes are TRBV7-9 and TRBJ2-1, with 10 bases that match TRBD2. The CDR3 loop spans 16 amino acids. CDR1 is SEHNR and CDR2 is FQNEAQ in the germline V gene (reference sequence). V shed 4 bases, J shed 2 bases, and the junction held 5 bases outside the gene matches. CDR3 residues: CASSSLLAGTYNEQFF. The CDR3 DNA is TGTGCCAGCAGCTCCCTACTAGCGGGAACCTACAATGAGCAGTTCTTC.

This sequence joins TRBV5-4 and TRBJ2-2, with 7 bases aligning to TRBD2. CDR3 size: 14 residues. From germline, CDR1 is SGHNT and CDR2 YYREEE (reference sequence). V shed 4 bases, J shed 7 bases, and the junction held 7 bases outside the gene matches. CDR3 sequence (DNA): TGTGCCAGCAGCAGTGGGCTAGCGGTCGGGGAGCTGTTTTTT. This encodes CASSSGLAVGELFF.

The chain links TRBV2 to TRBJ2-7; D perhaps matches TRBD2 (5 bases). This CDR3 comprises 15 residues. Germline V lookup: CDR1 SNHLY, CDR2 FYNNEI. The germline V and J ends were trimmed by 2 bases and 6 bases, with 17 bases remaining between them. CDR3 sequence: CASSELPEGASEQYF. The CDR3 nucleotides read TGTGCCAGCAGTGAACTTCCCGAGGGAGCCTCCGAGCAGTACTTC.

The rearrangement joins TRBV4-1 to TRBJ2-1, with 10 bases identical to TRBD2. The CDR3 loop spans 14 amino acids. CDR1 MGHRA and CDR2 YSYEKL come from the germline V gene. Trimming cost V 6 bases and J 11 bases; bases outside gene matches: 10. The CDR3 loop reads CASRPAGGWTQQFF. In DNA form, the CDR3 reads TGCGCCAGCAGACCAGCGGGGGGGTGGACGCAGCAGTTCTTC.

V is TRBV19 and J is TRBJ2-7; 9 bases line up with TRBD2. Germline CDR1 and CDR2: LNHDA and SQIVND (reference sequence). CDR3 length equals 17 residues. The junction had 11 bases not matched to a gene; V was cut back by 1 base and J by 4 bases. Written as DNA, the CDR3 is TGTGCCAGTAGTATAGGCCCTATGGGGCTAGCGGGATACGAGCAGTACTTC. This sequence encodes CASSIGPMGLAGYEQYF.

This clone showed up just once. The chain couples TRBV4-3 to TRBJ1-5; no clear D gene. CDR3 length: 16 residues. The V end lost 1 base, the J end lost 2 bases, and 12 bases lay between the germline ends. Germline CDR1 reads LGHNA; CDR2 reads YSLEER. CDR3 loop: CASSQGAALGNQPQHF. Written as DNA, the CDR3 is TGCGCCAGCAGCCAAGGGGCAGCCCTGGGCAATCAGCCCCAGCATTTT.

The V gene is TRBV28, the J gene TRBJ2-7; 7 nucleotides line up with TRBD1. CDR3 size: 16 residues. Trimming took 4 bases from V and 3 from J; bases not matched to a gene: 12. In germline, CDR1 is MDHEN, CDR2 SYDVKM. Here the CDR3 DNA reads TGTGCCAGCAGTTCGATTCGACAGGGTGGGAGCTACGAGCAGTACTTC. It codes for CASSSIRQGGSYEQYF.

The chain employs TRBV21-1 and TRBJ2-7; TRBD2, as called in the table, went unchecked against the DNA. TRBV21-1 is a pseudogene segment. The CDR3 has 12 residues. As DNA, the CDR3 is TGTGCCAGCAGCGACGGCAACTACGAGCAGTACGTC. It codes for CASSDGNYEQYV.

The rearrangement links TRBV10-2 to TRBJ2-3; D is perhaps TRBD2 (5 bases). The CDR3 has 14 amino acids. Trimming left V 2 bases short and J 0 bases short, with 6 bases between. Germline V lookup: CDR1 WSHSY, CDR2 SAAADI. Written as DNA, the CDR3 is TGCGCCAGCAGTGAGACTAGAAGCACAGATACGCAGTATTTT. Translated, it gives CASSETRSTDTQYF.

This clone was found a few times. V gene TRBV9 combines with J gene TRBJ2-1; 14 bases line up with TRBD2. This CDR3 contains 17 residues. V was pared by 3 bases and J by 4 bases, with 6 bases of the junction left unmatched. Germline V gene sequence: CDR1 SGDLS, CDR2 YYNGEE. The CDR3 DNA reads as TGTGCCAGCAGCGCCCAGGGACTAGCGGGGGAATACAATGAGCAGTTCTTC. This translates into CASSAQGLAGEYNEQFF.

The chain couples TRBV30 to TRBJ2-1, with 7 bases that match TRBD2. The V gene's germline CDR1 is GTSNPN and CDR2 SVGIG (reference sequence). V lost 7 bases and J lost 7; bases outside the gene matches: 13. The CDR3 totals 14 residues. The CDR3 sequence: CALTSEINQNEQFF. The CDR3 DNA follows: TGTGCCTTAACTAGCGAAATCAACCAGAATGAGCAGTTCTTC.

V usage is TRBV27 and J usage is TRBJ1-1, with D uncertain. This CDR3 comprises 14 residues. CDR1 and CDR2 (germline): MNHEY, SMNVEV (reference sequence). The V gene lost 1 base and the J gene lost 3 bases, with 9 bases spanning the gap. The CDR3 bases are TGTGCCAGCAGTTTATATCGGGTGTACACTGAAGCTTTCTTT. As protein: CASSLYRVYTEAFF.

This clone has just one count. The V gene is TRBV7-3, the J gene TRBJ2-1; 11 bases are a match to TRBD2. The germline gives CDR1 SGHTA, CDR2 FQGTGA. The CDR3 sequence is 15 residues long. The junction had 3 bases not matched to a gene; V was cut back by 2 bases and J by 6 bases. CDR3 sequence (DNA): TGTGCCAGCAGCTTATCCGGGACTAGCGGCAATGAGCAGTTCTTC. Its translation is CASSLSGTSGNEQFF. The full variable domain, with the rest looked up from reference TRBV7-3 and TRBJ2-1, is GAGVSQTPSNKVTEKGKYVELRCDPISGHTALYWYRQSLGQGPEFLIYFQGTGAADDSGLPNDRFFAVRPEGSVSTLKIQRTERGDSAVYLCASSLSGTSGNEQFFGPGTRLTVL.

The chain recombines TRBV10-3 with TRBJ2-5, with D possibly TRBD1 on 5 matching bases. The J call may not be correct, given that the DNA end is closer to TRBJ2-7. This CDR3 contains 13 residues. CDR1 ENHRY and CDR2 SYGVKD come from the germline V gene. The CDR3 here is CAISEDRADEQYF. CDR3 DNA: TGTGCCATCAGTGAGGACAGAGCCGACGAGCAGTACTTC.

The chain joins TRBV5-6 to TRBJ1-1; no clear D. The CDR3 runs to 11 residues. Germline CDR1 SGHDT, CDR2 YYEEEE. V lost 1 base and J 8 bases, leaving 6 bases between the germline ends. CDR3 region: CASSLSGEAFF. CDR3 nucleotides: TGTGCCAGCAGCTTGAGCGGAGAAGCTTTCTTT.

In its sample, this clone was seen a few times. This chain links TRBV19 with TRBJ1-4; D may be TRBD1 (5 bases). CDR3 size: 13 residues. CDR1 and CDR2 from the germline V gene are LNHDA and SQIVND (reference sequence). The germline V and J ends were trimmed by 8 bases and 7 bases, with 14 bases remaining between them. For the CDR3, the DNA is TGTGCCAGTCTCGAAGGCCAGGGTGAAAAACTGTTTTTT. Protein product: CASLEGQGEKLFF. Variable domain in full (rest from reference TRBV19 and TRBJ1-4): DGGITQSPKYLFRKEGQNVTLSCEQNLNHDAMYWYRQDPGQGLRLIYYSQIVNDFQKGDIAEGYSVSREKKESFPLTVTSAQKNPTAFYLCASLEGQGEKLFFGSGTQLSVL.

DNA for the CDR3: TGTGCCAGCAGTGAGTTCGGGGACACTGAAGCTTTCTTT. It encodes CASSEFGDTEAFF. The rearrangement links TRBV2 to TRBJ1-1, with D uncertain. Trimming shortened V by 3 bases and J by 3 bases, and 8 bases separated the two germline ends. From germline, CDR1 is SNHLY and CDR2 FYNNEI. The CDR3 spans 13 residues.

The chain has TRBV6-5 and TRBJ2-7, with D maybe TRBD2 (7 bases). The CDR3 length is 12 residues. CDR1 and CDR2 (germline): MNHEY, SVGAGI. For the CDR3, the DNA is TGTTCTAGGGGGGGGTTGATATACGAGCAGTACTTC. It is translated as CSRGGLIYEQYF.

The chain employs TRBV15 and TRBJ2-7, with unresolved D. The CDR3 loop spans 17 amino acids. V lost 1 base, J lost 6 bases, and 22 bases lay in between. CDR1 is LNHNV and CDR2 is YYDKDF in the germline V gene (reference sequence). This CDR3 reads CATSRGRQESLFGEQYV. DNA for the CDR3: TGTGCCACCAGCAGAGGAAGACAAGAGAGCCTTTTTGGCGAGCAGTACGTC.